Presented here are 14 T cell receptor beta chains from one specimen sequenced in a study of T cells expressing NK-cell markers. From the 5' RACE reads, TCRdb lists one entry per CDR3 protein and no DNA. The sample table includes some 460,000 distinct CDR3 sequences. The sequenced sample was blood T cells: a sorted CD56 or NKG2C T cell subset, CD4+ or CD8+ T cells, or bulk PBMC T cells (not recorded which). These receptors were obtained from a woman between 45 and 60 years old in good health.

V and J are TRBV30 and TRBJ1-1. Germline CDR1 and CDR2: GTSNPN and SVGIG (reference sequence). The CDR3 spans 15 residues. Here the CDR3 reads CAWSVLQGQNTEAFF.

The chain employs TRBV14 and TRBJ2-3; TCRdb designates TRBD2, a call that cannot be tested without DNA. This CDR3 comprises 15 residues. Looked up from germline, CDR1 is SGHDN and CDR2 is FVKESK. The CDR3 loop reads CASSPLGLPTDTQYF.

This chain joins TRBV6-5 and TRBJ1-3; the TCRdb call, TRBD1, lacks DNA for checking. The CDR3 spans 15 residues. The V gene's germline CDR1 is MNHEY and CDR2 SVGAGI. CDR3 sequence reads: CASTHGGGFGNTIYF.

The gene calls are TRBV6-2 or TRBV6-3 and TRBJ2-3. CDR1 is MNHEY, CDR2 SVGEGT, per germline. This CDR3 comprises 12 residues. The CDR3 reads CASRLLGDTQYF.

V and J are TRBV9 and TRBJ2-3; as DNA is missing, the TRBD1 call by TCRdb cannot be tested. From germline, CDR1 is SGDLS and CDR2 YYNGEE. This CDR3 region has 14 residues. This CDR3 reads CASSATGGVNTQYF.

The chain combines TRBV4-2 with TRBJ2-7. From germline, CDR1 is LGHNA and CDR2 YNFKEQ. The length of the CDR3 is 16 residues. The CDR3 protein is CASSSVGSTRMDKQYF.

This chain uses TRBV3-1 with TRBJ2-5; no DNA is available, so the TRBD2 call from TCRdb remains unchecked. The CDR3 has 17 amino acids. CDR1 and CDR2 (germline): LGHDT, YNNKEL (reference sequence). The CDR3 loop reads CASSQDMWGTAQETQYF.

The chain recombines TRBV21-1 with TRBJ2-2; TCRdb calls TRBD1, which cannot be checked without DNA. TRBV21-1 is an annotated pseudogene. This CDR3 is built from 14 residues. The CDR3 here is CASNPGRSTGELFF.

The chain recombines TRBV11-3 with TRBJ2-6. The CDR3 length is 17 residues. Germline V lookup: CDR1 SGHNT, CDR2 YENEEA. The CDR3 sequence: CASSLDTTPSGANVLTF.

The V call is TRBV2, the J call TRBJ2-7. There are 11 residues in the CDR3. Germline V lookup: CDR1 SNHLY, CDR2 FYNNEI. CDR3 region: CARDGSYEQYF.

The rearrangement links TRBV9 to TRBJ2-1. CDR1 and CDR2 from the germline V gene are SGDLS and YYNGEE. CDR3 size: 13 residues. CDR3 loop: CASSERLYNEQFF.

The chain employs TRBV5-1 and TRBJ2-1; TCRdb's D gene call, TRBD2, goes unchecked for lack of DNA. The CDR3 consists of 18 residues. Germline CDR1 and CDR2: SGHRS and YFSETQ. The CDR3 here is CASSLGLAGHLSYNEQFF.

This chain joins TRBV24-1 and TRBJ2-4; TCRdb returns TRBD1, unconfirmable since there is no DNA. CDR1 and CDR2 (germline): KGHDR, SFDVKD. The length of the CDR3 is 17 residues. This CDR3 is CATSDPRDRGFPATQYF.

The chain links TRBV6-2 or TRBV6-3 to TRBJ2-6; TCRdb indicates TRBD1, and absent DNA this call remains unverified. The CDR3 has 18 amino acids. CDR1 is MNHEY, CDR2 SVGEGT, per germline. The CDR3 reads CASSYSGGGTVGANVLTF.